Sequencing of this TCR beta chain was carried out in a study of identifying expanded T cells in peripheral blood. TCRdb's table, derived via immunoSEQ multiplex PCR, lists solely in-frame clones and lacks some. Of 50,000 to 75,000 clones listed, about four fifths are singletons. Sequencing was done on a sample of blood. This clonotype was obtained from a person aged 18-70 years in good health.

The CDR3 DNA reads as TGTGCCAGCGGAAGCCAGGGGGGTACCTATGGCTACACCTTC. Encoded protein: CASGSQGGTYGYTF. V gene TRBV2 combines with J gene TRBJ1-2; 7 bases align to TRBD1. Per the germline V gene, CDR1 is SNHLY and CDR2 is FYNNEI. The CDR3 length is 14 residues. The ends lost 8 bases at V and 4 bases at J; junction bases unmatched: 10. Full variable domain (outside the CDR3, taken from reference TRBV2 and TRBJ1-2): EPEVTQTPSHQVTQMGQEVILRCVPISNHLYFYWYRQILGQKVEFLVSFYNNEISEKSEIFDDQFSVERPDGSNFTLKIRSTKLEDSAMYFCASGSQGGTYGYTFGSGTRLTVV.